The present T cell receptor beta chain was sequenced within a study of blood T cell repertoires in COVID-19. CDR1 and CDR2 from the germline V gene are LNHNV and YYDKDF (reference sequence). After removal of 1 base from V and 14 bases from J, the junction contained 11 bases not matched to a gene. The CDR3 spans 15 residues. Original data processing: Amplification of reference gene primers provided the estimated nucleated cell counts. The table came from immunoSEQ multiplex PCR; TCRdb's copy has only in-frame clones and leaves some out. V and J calls and clone size are those listed in that table; D and trimming were worked out from the DNA. The sample has more than 95,000 clones, approximately 72% seen once; the top ten hold 15% to 20%. The table lists this clone with a count of one.

This TCR was sampled from an older woman with acute or convalescent COVID-19. This sequence joins TRBV15 and TRBJ1-5, with TRBD1 matching over 10 bases. Sequencing input: peripheral blood. The DNA of the CDR3 is TGTGCCACCAGCAGAGGTCTGACAGGGGGCTCCGCAGAGCATTTT. This sequence encodes CATSRGLTGGSAEHF. The complete variable domain, with remaining parts taken from reference TRBV15 and TRBJ1-5, reads DAMVIQNPRYQVTQFGKPVTLSCSQTLNHNVMYWYQQKSSQAPKLLFHYYDKDFNNEADTPDNFQSRRPNTSFCFLDIRSPGLGDTAMYLCATSRGLTGGSAEHFGDGTRLSIL.